A selection of T cell receptor beta chains follows, all from one sample in a study of blood T cell repertoires in COVID-19. The repertoire was sequenced with immunoSEQ multiplex PCR; TCRdb's copy has only in-frame clones and lacks some. The table has roughly 430,000 clones, roughly 90% seen once. The sample comprised PBMCs or T cells enriched from blood (not recorded which). Receptor source: a woman in her forties with acute COVID-19. Both conserved end residues are part of each CDR3. The D gene is left open where the match is weak. Part of the rows lack a size; the others show once, few, many or a class for expanded clones.

>.|12|TRBV12-3/TRBV12-4|TRBJ2-3|.
CASTHSRDTQYF
TGTGCCAGCACTCACTCCCGGGATACGCAGTATTTT
>.|14|TRBV18|TRBJ1-5|.
CASSPGQADQPQHF
TGTGCCAGCTCACCAGGGCAGGCCGATCAGCCCCAGCATTTT
>.|13|TRBV5-1|TRBJ2-3|.
CASSPSSADTQYF
TGCGCCAGCAGTCCGTCCAGTGCAGATACGCAGTATTTT
>many|14|TRBV30|TRBJ1-2|.
CAWGALYASYGYTF
TGTGCCTGGGGGGCACTCTACGCCAGCTATGGCTACACCTTC
>once|15|TRBV5-1|TRBJ2-2|.
CASSTGGGGTGELFF
TGCGCCAGCAGCACTGGTGGGGGCGGCACCGGGGAGCTGTTTTTT
>.|14|TRBV15|TRBJ2-7|TRBD1
CATGSGDRGYEQYF
TGTGCCACCGGAAGTGGAGACAGGGGTTACGAGCAGTACTTC
>.|14|TRBV9|TRBJ1-6|.
CASSVVAGDSPLHF
TGTGCCAGCAGCGTAGTCGCAGGGGATTCACCCCTCCACTTT
>many|15|TRBV2|TRBJ1-3|TRBD1
CASRGTGGSGNTIYF
TGTGCCAGCAGGGGGACAGGGGGCTCTGGAAACACCATATATTTT
>.|14|TRBV7-2|TRBJ1-1|.
CASSPNRRNTEAFF
TGTGCCAGCAGCCCAAACCGGAGAAACACTGAAGCTTTCTTT
>.|13|TRBV7-9|TRBJ1-1|.
CASSRGQFTEAFF
TGTGCCAGCAGCCGAGGACAGTTCACTGAAGCTTTCTTT
>.|14|TRBV20-1|TRBJ2-2|.
CSASSQGGTGELFF
TGCAGTGCTAGTAGTCAGGGGGGCACCGGGGAGCTGTTTTTT
>once|14|TRBV6-5|TRBJ1-1|.
CASSYSNGYTEAFF
TGTGCCAGCAGTTACTCGAACGGGTACACTGAAGCTTTCTTT
>.|15|TRBV11-3|TRBJ2-7|.
CASSLGGGGPYEQYF
TGTGCCAGCAGCTTAGGCGGCGGCGGCCCCTACGAGCAGTACTTC
>.|17|TRBV15|TRBJ2-2|TRBD2
CATSLFPGRVPGGELFF
TGTGCCACCAGCCTGTTCCCTGGGAGGGTCCCTGGCGGGGAGCTGTTTTTT
>once|16|TRBV5-1|TRBJ2-7|TRBD1
CASSVGGGQGVYEQYF
TGCGCCAGCAGCGTAGGAGGGGGACAGGGGGTCTACGAGCAGTACTTC
>once|14|TRBV5-1|TRBJ2-5|TRBD1
CASSITGGLETQYF
TGCGCCAGCAGCATCACAGGGGGCCTGGAGACCCAGTACTTC
>.|18|TRBV5-1|TRBJ1-6|TRBD1
CASTETGLSGSYNSPLHF
TGCGCCAGCACGGAGACAGGGCTCTCGGGGTCCTATAATTCACCCCTCCACTTT
>few|13|TRBV5-1|TRBJ1-4|.
CASGTGTNEKLFF
TGCGCCAGCGGCACAGGGACTAATGAAAAACTGTTTTTT
>once|14|TRBV18|TRBJ2-7|TRBD1
CASSPAGTATEQYF
TGTGCCAGCTCACCAGCCGGGACAGCTACCGAACAGTACTTC
>.|14|TRBV12-5|TRBJ1-1|.
CASGSGRPNTEAFF
TGTGCTAGTGGTTCCGGGAGACCGAACACTGAAGCTTTCTTT
>.|13|TRBV12-3/TRBV12-4|TRBJ2-6|.
CASSNSGANVLTF
TGTGCCAGCAGCAACTCTGGGGCCAACGTCCTGACTTTC
>.|15|TRBV5-1|TRBJ1-3|.
CASSTSQGPGNTIYF
TGCGCCAGCAGCACCTCACAGGGCCCTGGAAACACCATATATTTT
>.|17|TRBV7-2|TRBJ2-1|.
CASSLGALGGGQNEQFF
TGTGCCAGCAGCTTAGGGGCACTAGGGGGGGGCCAGAATGAGCAGTTCTTC
>.|17|TRBV24-1|TRBJ2-2|TRBD1
CATGETGSYERTGELFF
TGTGCCACCGGGGAGACAGGGTCTTACGAAAGAACCGGGGAGCTGTTTTTT
>.|11|TRBV29-1|TRBJ2-7|.
CSVAIQGTQYF
TGCAGCGTTGCCATACAGGGCACGCAGTACTTC
>.|15|TRBV4-2|TRBJ1-1|TRBD1
CASSHRQGVNTEAFF
TGTGCCAGCAGCCACAGACAGGGCGTGAACACTGAAGCTTTCTTT
>.|14|TRBV10-2|TRBJ2-1|TRBD2
CASSDTGGVDEQFF
TGCGCCAGCAGTGACACGGGGGGGGTCGATGAGCAGTTCTTC
>.|15|TRBV18|TRBJ2-1|TRBD2
CASSSLAGWYNEQFF
TGTGCCAGCTCATCCCTAGCGGGGTGGTACAATGAGCAGTTCTTC
>.|13|TRBV6-5|TRBJ1-1|.
CASSTVMNTEAFF
TGTGCCAGCAGTACAGTAATGAACACTGAAGCTTTCTTT
>.|13|TRBV29-1|TRBJ1-2|TRBD1
CSAPRQGPSGYTF
TGCAGCGCCCCGCGACAGGGTCCTTCTGGCTACACCTTC
>.|17|TRBV3-1/TRBV3-2|TRBJ2-1|TRBD2
CASSQDQLAGGYNEQFF
TGTGCCAGCAGCCAAGATCAGCTAGCGGGGGGGTACAATGAGCAGTTCTTC
>.|16|TRBV2|TRBJ2-5|TRBD1
CASTGRTGGGQETQYF
TGTGCCAGCACCGGGCGGACAGGGGGCGGGCAAGAGACCCAGTACTTC
>.|14|TRBV5-1|TRBJ2-7|TRBD1
CASSFDRAAYEQYF
TGCGCCAGCAGCTTCGACAGGGCAGCCTACGAGCAGTACTTC
>once|16|TRBV19|TRBJ1-6|TRBD1
CASSIVFWTGNSPLHF
TGTGCCAGTAGTATAGTTTTTTGGACAGGGAATTCACCCCTCCACTTT
>.|19|TRBV4-2|TRBJ1-4|.
CASSQAAGRGTTTNEKLFF
TGTGCCAGCAGCCAAGCTGCGGGGAGGGGCACAACAACTAATGAAAAACTGTTTTTT
>few|14|TRBV9|TRBJ2-2|.
CASSVGGYTGELFF
TGTGCCAGCAGCGTAGGCGGGTACACCGGGGAGCTGTTTTTT
>.|16|TRBV5-1|TRBJ1-2|TRBD1
CASSSNTGQINYGYTF
TGCGCCAGCAGCTCGAACACGGGACAGATAAACTATGGCTACACCTTC
>once|13|TRBV30|TRBJ2-7|TRBD2
CAWTAAGNTGGAF
TGTGCCTGGACGGCGGCGGGAAATACGGGGGGGGCCTTC
>.|15|TRBV3-1/TRBV3-2|TRBJ2-5|.
CASSQVEGEEETQYF
TGTGCCAGCAGCCAAGTGGAGGGTGAAGAAGAGACCCAGTACTTC
>.|15|TRBV10-3|TRBJ1-2|.
CAISESKEYLYGYTF
TGTGCCATCAGTGAGTCGAAGGAGTATCTCTATGGCTACACCTTC
>.|14|TRBV7-9|TRBJ1-4|TRBD1
CASSSSGTGEKLFF
TGTGCCAGCAGCTCGTCCGGGACAGGGGAAAAACTGTTTTTT
>.|13|TRBV5-6|TRBJ1-4|.
CASSLDINEKLFF
TGTGCCAGCAGCTTGGATATAAATGAAAAACTGTTTTTT
>.|15|TRBV5-1|TRBJ2-2|TRBD1
CASSEGTGGTGELFF
TGCGCCAGCAGCGAGGGGACAGGGGGCACCGGGGAGCTGTTTTTT
>few|14|TRBV6-6|TRBJ2-1|TRBD1
CASTDRGRFNEQFF
TGTGCCAGCACGGACAGGGGGCGCTTCAATGAGCAGTTCTTC
>once|15|TRBV2|TRBJ1-4|.
CASSVYRPGNEKLFF
TGTGCCAGCAGTGTATACCGCCCGGGTAATGAAAAACTGTTTTTT
>once|13|TRBV18|TRBJ1-4|TRBD1
CASSPGQGEKLFF
TGTGCCAGCTCACCAGGACAGGGTGAAAAACTGTTTTTT
>.|15|TRBV10-2|TRBJ2-2|TRBD2
CASSDRLAGTGELFF
TGCGCCAGCAGTGATAGACTAGCGGGGACCGGGGAGCTGTTTTTT
>.|18|TRBV5-4|TRBJ2-5|TRBD2
CASSPPGLAGGQLGTQYF
TGTGCCAGCAGCCCGCCGGGACTAGCGGGGGGCCAGCTGGGGACCCAGTACTTC
>.|16|TRBV3-1/TRBV3-2|TRBJ1-6|.
CASSPRAGPFNSPLHF
TGTGCCAGCAGCCCCCGCGCAGGGCCCTTTAATTCACCCCTCCACTTT
>.|16|TRBV6-6|TRBJ1-5|.
CASSYGGRATNQPQHF
TGTGCCAGCAGTTACGGTGGCAGGGCTACCAATCAGCCCCAGCATTTT
>.|14|TRBV7-2|TRBJ1-2|TRBD1
CASSSSLTGGGYTF
TGTGCCAGCAGCTCCAGCCTGACAGGGGGAGGCTACACCTTC
>many|14|TRBV19|TRBJ1-5|.
CASSMSGGNQPQHF
TGTGCCAGTAGTATGAGCGGAGGAAATCAGCCCCAGCATTTT
>.|15|TRBV7-7|TRBJ2-5|.
CASSLTPGVQETQYF
TGTGCCAGCAGCTTAACCCCGGGGGTCCAAGAGACCCAGTACTTC
>.|23|TRBV4-2|TRBJ2-2|TRBD2
CASSPETLSFGGSSGGIAGELFF
TGTGCCAGCAGCCCGGAAACCCTATCTTTCGGAGGATCTAGCGGGGGGATCGCCGGGGAGCTGTTTTTT
>.|14|TRBV21-1|TRBJ2-5|.
CASSKEGGQETQYF
TGTGCCAGCAGCAAAGAGGGAGGGCAAGAGACCCAGTACTTC
>.|14|TRBV10-2|TRBJ1-3|.
CASSGGLSGNTIYF
TGCGCCAGCAGTGGGGGCCTCTCTGGAAACACCATATATTTT
>.|18|TRBV7-9|TRBJ2-7|.
CASSLFRAGAVESYEQYF
TGTGCCAGCAGCTTATTCCGGGCTGGAGCGGTCGAATCCTACGAGCAGTACTTC
>.|16|TRBV13|TRBJ2-1|.
CASSPTAASSYNEQFF
TGTGCCAGCAGCCCCACGGCCGCTAGCTCCTACAATGAGCAGTTCTTC
>.|16|TRBV10-1|TRBJ1-4|.
CASIHYVQATNEKLFF
TGCGCCAGCATTCACTACGTACAAGCAACTAATGAAAAACTGTTTTTT